This T cell receptor beta chain was captured by sequencing in a study of T cells in Graves' hyperthyroidism and ophthalmopathy. Regarding the study as a whole: Ophthalmopathy, which appeared later, was predicted by the model a median 6.5 months before onset. Blood shared most expanded thyroid clonotypes above 0.001.

Diagnostic decisions used clinical symptoms, serum thyroxine and TRAb, thyroid ultrasound and orbital computed tomography. This clonotype occurred many times. Its antigen remains unidentified. Amplified regions were TCR beta CDR3 sequences from RNA transcripts. TCR CDR3 underwent first-round RT-PCR with the HTBI primer set. MiXCR, applied by TCRdb to the multiplex PCR reads, yields one record per CDR3 protein. The table has about 560,000 distinct CDR3 sequences, over 15% seen once. The source is a woman aged 18-35 years with Graves' hyperthyroidism. What was sequenced was blood.

The CDR3: CSATDKVDEQFF. The CDR3 nucleotides read TGCAGTGCCACGGACAAGGTCGATGAGCAGTTCTTC. V is TRBV20-1 and J is TRBJ2-1; weak D call: TRBD1 (5 bases). Germline lookup yields CDR1 DFQATT and CDR2 SNEGSKA (reference sequence). Trimming pared 6 bases from V and 8 bases from J, leaving 14 bases between. The CDR3 is 12 amino acids.